Included here is one TCR beta chain sequence, with context. What it recognizes is unknown. Sequencing used immunoSEQ multiplex PCR; TCRdb keeps in-frame clones, though not all of them. The sample has about 76,000 clones, 70% to 90% seen once; the top ten hold about 18%. This sample was included in a study of identifying expanded T cells in peripheral blood. Trimming took off 6 bases at V and 6 bases at J, with 15 bases between the two ends. The CDR3 contains 14 residues. Germline V CDR1 and CDR2: ENHRY, SYGVKD. Notes on the study in general: Approximately 1.2 clones differed between technical replicates, versus approximately 17 and 20 over time. Variance in clone template counts between roughly two-week samples significantly increased with total template count across all healthy donors.

The rearrangement links TRBV10-3 to TRBJ2-4; no definite D call. Material for sequencing was blood. This sequence originates from a person aged 18 to 70 in good health. Written as DNA, the CDR3 is TGTGCCATCAGCCACAGCGTCGAAATAAACATTCAGTACTTC. Amino acid sequence: CAISHSVEINIQYF.